These 16 T cell receptor beta chains share one sample of origin, sequenced in a study of CD8 T cells in ankylosing spondylitis (TCRdb year 2017). Findings and caveats that apply to the study as a whole: A TCR beta motif of about 8 highly homologous amino acid variants appeared characteristic of blood from ankylosing spondylitis patients.

The library was produced with 5' RACE. These reads were obtained on an Illumina HiSeq 2500. The public reads were run again by TCRdb, first through fastp at Q25 and then through MiXCR, and only productive beta chains were kept. Rows with a matching CDR3 protein are joined into one entry that keeps the most common DNA and genes. The sample table lists roughly 490,000 distinct CDR3 sequences, about 5.2% of them with a count of one. Together, the top ten hold approximately 4% of the sample. Their target antigens are unknown. Sequencing was carried out using blood, either unsorted or a sorted T cell fraction (not recorded which). Every receptor here comes from a male donor with ankylosing spondylitis.

This clonotype was picked up many times. Sequence at one end of the junction differs from germline and may be a read error. This chain links TRBV5-1 with TRBJ2-1; D unresolved. The CDR3 consists of 13 residues. Germline CDR1 is SGHRS and CDR2 is YFSETQ. CDR3 sequence (DNA): TGTGCCAGCAGCTTAGGAACCTACAATGAGCAGTTCTTC. Translation: CASSLGTYNEQFF.

The sample holds many counts of this clonotype. This chain joins TRBV29-1 and TRBJ1-1; TRBD1 matches at 9 bases. CDR1 and CDR2 (germline): SQVTM, ANQGSEA. The CDR3 contains 13 residues. V lost 5 bases and J lost 5; bases outside the gene matches: 6. The DNA for the CDR3 is TGCAGCGTTTACAGGGGGCCGGGAACTGAAGCTTTCTTT. Residues: CSVYRGPGTEAFF.

There are many counts of this clonotype. The gene calls are TRBV25-1 and TRBJ1-1; 7 bases are a match to TRBD1. The CDR3 length is 14 residues. With 5 bases clipped from V and 7 bases from J, the junction kept 10 bases outside the gene matches. Germline CDR1 reads MGHDK; CDR2 reads SYGVNS. CDR3 sequence (DNA): TGTGCCAGCAGTAGGGCAGGGGGGGAGTTTGAAGCTTTCTTT. This encodes CASSRAGGEFEAFF.

This clonotype was seen many times. The CDR3 DNA is TGTGCCAGCAGCTTGACAGTAAATGAAAAACTGTTTTTT. Its translation is CASSLTVNEKLFF. The rearrangement links TRBV7-2 to TRBJ1-4, with D tentatively TRBD1 (5 bases). Trimming removed 3 bases from V and 5 bases from J, with 7 bases in between. Germline V CDR1 and CDR2: SGHTA, FQGNSA. The CDR3 extends over 13 amino acids.

This clonotype was recorded at least ten times. At one of its ends the junction is not consistent with the germline gene, which may arise from a read error. The V call is TRBV7-7, the J call TRBJ2-3; a possible D gene is TRBD1 (6 bases). Per germline, CDR1 SSHAT and CDR2 FNYEAQ (reference sequence). This CDR3 is built from 15 residues. CDR3 sequence: CASSLTGTSTDTQYF. The CDR3 bases are TGTGCTAGCAGTTTGACAGGAACTAGCACAGATACGCAGTATTTT.

This clonotype was observed many times. This rearrangement joins TRBV11-2 to TRBJ2-7; D may be TRBD1 or TRBD2 (5 bases each). In germline, CDR1 is SGHAT, CDR2 FQNNGV. Trimming pared 4 bases from V and 1 base from J, leaving 14 bases between. This CDR3 region has 15 residues. DNA of the CDR3: TGTGCCAGCAGCTCCCTCCGGGACGGGTCCTACGAGCAGTACTTC. Amino acids: CASSSLRDGSYEQYF.

This clonotype occurred many times. V usage is TRBV5-1 and J usage is TRBJ1-4, with unresolved D. Per the germline V gene, CDR1 is SGHRS and CDR2 is YFSETQ. There are 15 residues in the CDR3. The V gene lost 0 bases and the J gene lost 7 bases, with 13 bases spanning the gap. In nucleotides, the CDR3 is TGCGCCAGCAGCTTGGAGGTCAACGGTGTTGAAAAACTGTTTTTT. Translating gives CASSLEVNGVEKLFF.

V gene TRBV20-1 combines with J gene TRBJ1-4; TRBD1 matches 8 bases. V lost 4 bases to trimming and J lost 8 bases; unmatched junction nucleotides: 6. CDR3 length: 13 residues. CDR1 DFQATT and CDR2 SNEGSKA come from the germline V gene (reference sequence). The CDR3 spells CSATTGGREKLFF. The CDR3 bases are TGCAGTGCTACTACAGGGGGTAGGGAAAAACTGTTTTTT.

The table lists this clonotype with many counts. The V gene is TRBV27, the J gene TRBJ1-5; a possible D gene is TRBD1 (5 bases). Trimming took off 7 bases at V and 6 bases at J, with 16 bases between the two ends. The CDR3 totals 14 residues. Germline lookup yields CDR1 MNHEY and CDR2 SMNVEV (reference sequence). For the CDR3, the DNA is TGTGCCAGCAAGGCCAGGGAGTCCAGTCAGCCCCAGCATTTT. It codes for CASKARESSQPQHF.

The table lists this clonotype with many counts. The chain has TRBV5-1 and TRBJ2-2, with D perhaps being TRBD1 or TRBD2 (5 bases each). This CDR3 contains 17 residues. Germline V lookup: CDR1 SGHRS, CDR2 YFSETQ. V was clipped by 0 bases and J by 4 bases, with 16 bases between them. The DNA of the CDR3 is TGCGCCAGCAGCTTGGCCTATGGGGGTTTGAGCACCGGGGAGCTGTTTTTT. Its protein product is CASSLAYGGLSTGELFF.

This clonotype has ten or more counts. V is TRBV5-1 and J is TRBJ1-1; perhaps TRBD1 as D (5 bases). The V gene lost 6 bases and the J gene lost 8 bases, with 20 bases spanning the gap. This CDR3 is built from 14 residues. The V gene's germline CDR1 is SGHRS and CDR2 YFSETQ. The CDR3 protein is CASTSGGAGTEAFF. CDR3 DNA: TGCGCCAGCACCAGTGGAGGTGCAGGGACCGAAGCTTTCTTT.

The V and J genes are TRBV20-1 and TRBJ1-1; D not resolved. Trimming removed 0 bases at V and 4 bases at J, with 12 bases between. The CDR3 totals 14 residues. CDR1 and CDR2 from the germline V gene are DFQATT and SNEGSKA (reference sequence). For the CDR3, the DNA is TGCAGTGCTAGAGATAGTTTGAGAAGCACTGAAGCTTTCTTT. Translated, it gives CSARDSLRSTEAFF.

This clonotype was recorded at least ten times. The chain employs TRBV5-1 and TRBJ2-2, with D possibly being TRBD1 (5 bases). The CDR3 has 16 residues. Germline V gene sequence: CDR1 SGHRS, CDR2 YFSETQ. The V end lost 1 base, the J end lost 4 bases, and 14 bases lay between the germline ends. In nucleotides, the CDR3 is TGCGCCAGCAGCTTGCGGTACAGGACAACCACCGGGGAGCTGTTTTTT. Residues: CASSLRYRTTTGELFF.

V and J are TRBV7-2 and TRBJ2-5; D is unresolved. V lost 5 bases and J 7 bases, leaving 17 bases between the germline ends. CDR1 SGHTA and CDR2 FQGNSA come from the germline V gene. The length of the CDR3 is 14 residues. In DNA form, the CDR3 reads TGTGCCAGCAGCACTTCCTACCATGCGAGGACCCAGTACTTC. Translating gives CASSTSYHARTQYF. Full variable domain (remainder filled in from reference TRBV7-2 and TRBJ2-5): GAGVSQSPSNKVTEKGKDVELRCDPISGHTALYWYRQSLGQGLEFLIYFQGNSAPDKSGLPSDRFSAERTGGSVSTLTIQRTQQEDSAVYLCASSTSYHARTQYFGPGTRLLVL.

This clonotype was observed at least ten times. The chain links TRBV6-1 to TRBJ2-2; no firm D call. The CDR3 is 14 amino acids. Germline values: CDR1 MNHNS, CDR2 SASEGT. V gave up 10 bases and J gave up 5 bases, with 17 bases separating them. The CDR3, as DNA: TGTGCCACCGGAAGGAACCCGAGGACCGGGGAGCTGTTTTTT. Amino acid sequence: CATGRNPRTGELFF.

The table lists this clonotype with many counts. This rearrangement joins TRBV15 to TRBJ1-3; D possibly corresponds to TRBD1 (5 bases). Germline assignment: CDR1 LNHNV and CDR2 YYDKDF (reference sequence). This CDR3 comprises 13 residues. The V and J ends lost 9 bases and 4 bases respectively, with 13 bases between them. The DNA for the CDR3 is TGTGCCACTAAAACGGGGCCAGGAAACACCATATATTTT. Translated: CATKTGPGNTIYF.